The 30 T cell receptor beta chains reported below all come from one sample, sequenced in a study of shared clonotypes between healthy human individuals. Here immunoSEQ multiplex PCR was the method, and the copy in TCRdb shows in-frame clones only, minus some. The sample records 650,000 to 800,000 clones, just under 75% being singletons. The sample consisted of memory CD4+ T cells sorted from blood. Regarding subset: CD45RA-negative fraction. These receptors all come from a woman in her thirties in good health.

This clone showed up just once. Given a much more abundant clone one base away, this may be a read error. The chain links TRBV18 to TRBJ2-2; D remains unclear. Trimming removed 4 bases at V and 4 bases at J, with 4 bases between. Germline V CDR1 and CDR2: KGHSH, LQKENI. This CDR3 has 12 residues. The CDR3: CASSQPTGELFF. The DNA of the CDR3 is TGTGCCAGCTCACAGCCCACCGGGGAGCTGTTTTTT.

The gene calls are TRBV5-1 and TRBJ2-3; D unresolved. The CDR3 extends over 15 amino acids. Trimming removed 0 bases from V and 1 base from J, with 9 bases in between. Germline assignment: CDR1 SGHRS and CDR2 YFSETQ. The CDR3 coding sequence is TGCGCCAGCAGCTTGGGACTCCATGGCACAGATACGCAGTATTTT. Residues: CASSLGLHGTDTQYF. Variable domain in full (rest from reference TRBV5-1 and TRBJ2-3): KAGVTQTPRYLIKTRGQQVTLSCSPISGHRSVSWYQQTPGQGLQFLFEYFSETQRNKGNFPGRFSGRQFSNSRSEMNVSTLELGDSALYLCASSLGLHGTDTQYFGPGTRLTVL.

This clone was counted once. An end of the junction differs from the germline gene, which may be a read error. The genes are TRBV27 and TRBJ2-1, with TRBD2 matching over 14 bases. CDR1 and CDR2 (germline): MNHEY, SMNVEV (reference sequence). CDR3 length: 15 residues. In DNA form, the CDR3 reads TGTGCCAGCAGTTTCACATCCGGGACTAGCGGGAGAGAGATCTTC. Its protein product is CASSFTSGTSGREIF.

This clone was counted only a few times. The chain uses TRBV27 and TRBJ1-5; D remains unclear. The CDR3 extends over 13 amino acids. Trimming cost V 3 bases and J 5 bases, with 8 bases left between them. Germline V gene lookup returns CDR1 MNHEY and CDR2 SMNVEV (reference sequence). CDR3 in DNA: TGTGCCAGCAGTTTTATAGCCGATCAGCCCCAGCATTTT. It specifies CASSFIADQPQHF.

This clone occurred a few times. The chain uses TRBV28 and TRBJ1-4; the match to TRBD1 covers 9 bases. Germline V gene sequence: CDR1 MDHEN, CDR2 SYDVKM. There are 16 residues in the CDR3. V was pared by 10 bases and J by 0 bases, with 9 bases of the junction left unmatched. CDR3: CATRTGVRATNEKLFF. In nucleotides, the CDR3 is TGTGCCACCCGGACAGGGGTACGGGCAACTAATGAAAAACTGTTTTTT.

V and J are TRBV11-2 and TRBJ2-7; 9 nucleotides agree with TRBD2. Germline CDR1 SGHAT, CDR2 FQNNGV. J lost 6 bases, V lost 6 bases, and 12 bases had no gene match. The CDR3 totals 15 residues. The CDR3 region has the DNA TGTGCCAGCAGGACACCGGGACTAGCTTCATCCGAGCAGTACTTC. It codes for CASRTPGLASSEQYF.

The chain recombines TRBV2 with TRBJ1-4, with TRBD1 matching 10 bases. From germline, CDR1 is SNHLY and CDR2 FYNNEI. The CDR3 contains 14 residues. V trimming: 4 bases; J trimming: 7 bases; junction bases outside the gene matches: 3. CDR3 in amino acids: CASSGDRGIEKLFF. The CDR3 coding sequence is TGTGCCAGCAGTGGGGACAGGGGAATTGAAAAACTGTTTTTT.

This clone was counted between two and nine times. The rearrangement uses TRBV5-1 and TRBJ2-7; 16 bases map to TRBD2. This CDR3 spans 16 amino acids. Germline values: CDR1 SGHRS, CDR2 YFSETQ. The trim removed 4 bases at V and 6 bases at J, leaving 7 bases unmatched. CDR3: CASSEGLAGGIGEQYF. CDR3 nucleotide sequence: TGCGCCAGCAGCGAGGGACTAGCGGGAGGGATTGGCGAGCAGTACTTC.

V and J are TRBV19 and TRBJ2-1; TRBD2 is a possible D gene (5 bases). This CDR3 is 17 amino acids long. Germline CDR1 LNHDA, CDR2 SQIVND (reference sequence). Deletions cut 5 bases from V and 5 bases from J, with 22 bases between. For the CDR3, the DNA is TGTGCCAGTAGTCCTTTCGGCGGGCCCGCTCCGAACAATGAGCAGTTCTTC. It encodes CASSPFGGPAPNNEQFF. Filled out from reference TRBV19 and TRBJ2-1, the complete variable domain reads DGGITQSPKYLFRKEGQNVTLSCEQNLNHDAMYWYRQDPGQGLRLIYYSQIVNDFQKGDIAEGYSVSREKKESFPLTVTSAQKNPTAFYLCASSPFGGPAPNNEQFFGPGTRLTVL.

The gene calls are TRBV7-2 and TRBJ2-3; 7 bases map to TRBD2. The CDR3 sequence is 15 residues long. V was clipped by 1 base and J by 2 bases; unmatched bases: 3. Germline V gene data show CDR1 as SGHTA and CDR2 as FQGNSA. CDR3 DNA: TGTGCCAGCAGCTTAGATGCGGGAGCCACAGATACGCAGTATTTT. This encodes CASSLDAGATDTQYF.

The CDR3 DNA follows: TGTGCCAGCAGCTTAGGAGGGTTGGGGGGAGAAGCTTTCTTT. Translation gives CASSLGGLGGEAFF. The rearrangement joins TRBV7-9 to TRBJ1-1; D might be TRBD1 (5 bases). This CDR3 has 14 amino acids. V shed 1 base and J shed 8 bases, with 14 bases lying between them. Per the germline V gene, CDR1 is SEHNR and CDR2 is FQNEAQ (reference sequence).

Note on this clone: This specimen includes other DNA sequences encoding the same CDR3. This chain joins TRBV11-2 and TRBJ2-5; tentatively, D is TRBD1 or TRBD2 (5 bases each). The V end was cut by 5 bases, the J end by 3 bases, with 10 bases between. Looked up from germline, CDR1 is SGHAT and CDR2 is FQNNGV. There are 13 residues in the CDR3. CDR3 amino acids: CASSRDRKETQYF. For the CDR3, the DNA is TGTGCCAGCAGCCGGGACCGGAAAGAGACCCAGTACTTC.

This clone was recorded once. This chain links TRBV7-6 with TRBJ2-1; TRBD2 aligns across 8 bases. The J segment lost 9 bases and the V segment lost 2 bases, leaving 9 bases of the junction unmatched. From germline, CDR1 is SGHVS and CDR2 FNYEAQ. The CDR3 runs to 15 residues. CDR3 sequence: CASSLRSGGPGEQFF. The CDR3 nucleotides are TGTGCCAGCAGCTTACGGTCGGGAGGGCCCGGTGAGCAGTTCTTC.

V usage is TRBV6-6 and J usage is TRBJ2-7; TRBD1 aligns across 9 bases. The junction had 5 bases not matched to a gene; V was cut back by 6 bases and J by 2 bases. From germline, CDR1 is MNHNY and CDR2 SVGAGI (reference sequence). The CDR3 has 14 residues. In DNA form, the CDR3 reads TGTGCCAGCAGAGGACAGGGGACAACCTACGAGCAGTACTTC. Its protein product is CASRGQGTTYEQYF.

The CDR3 is CASSQGTGETQYF. The CDR3 nucleotides are TGTGCCAGCTCACAGGGTACCGGGGAGACCCAGTACTTC. The V gene is TRBV28, the J gene TRBJ2-5; TRBD1 is a possible D gene (6 bases). The CDR3 has 13 amino acids. Germline V gene lookup returns CDR1 MDHEN and CDR2 SYDVKM. V gave up 8 bases and J gave up 5 bases, with 15 bases separating them.

The chain carries TRBV10-2 and TRBJ1-4; TRBD1 is a possible D gene (6 bases). Germline assignment: CDR1 WSHSY and CDR2 SAAADI. There are 13 residues in the CDR3. V lost 2 bases and J lost 5, with 6 bases in between. The CDR3 loop reads CASSEQGNEKLFF. The CDR3 DNA is TGCGCCAGCAGTGAGCAGGGGAATGAAAAACTGTTTTTT.

This chain links TRBV5-1 with TRBJ1-5; no clear D. Between the trimmed V and J ends, which lost 0 bases and 0 bases, there was a span of 7 bases. Per germline, CDR1 SGHRS and CDR2 YFSETQ. The CDR3 is made up of 15 amino acids. DNA of the CDR3: TGCGCCAGCAGCTTGGACGGTTATAGCAATCAGCCCCAGCATTTT. Protein product: CASSLDGYSNQPQHF.

The V call is TRBV4-2, the J call TRBJ2-7; 7 nucleotides agree with TRBD2. Germline V lookup: CDR1 LGHNA, CDR2 YNFKEQ. Unmatched junction bases numbered 9, after V lost 0 bases and J lost 4 bases. CDR3 length: 16 amino acids. DNA for the CDR3: TGTGCCAGCAGCCAAGATCCTAGCGGAGGAACATACGAGCAGTACTTC. It is translated as CASSQDPSGGTYEQYF.

This chain connects TRBV28 to TRBJ2-7, with D possibly TRBD2 on 6 matching bases. The V and J ends lost 3 bases and 0 bases respectively, with 15 bases between them. This CDR3 comprises 16 residues. The germline V gene has CDR1 MDHEN and CDR2 SYDVKM. This CDR3 is CASSFPLASASYEQYF. Here the CDR3 DNA reads TGTGCCAGCAGTTTCCCCCTAGCTAGCGCCTCCTACGAGCAGTACTTC.

The rearrangement joins TRBV11-2 to TRBJ2-5; no definite D call. The J call is doubtful: the DNA matches TRBJ2-7 better. This CDR3 is built from 13 residues. CDR1 and CDR2 (germline): SGHAT, FQNNGV. CDR3: CASSLIDGYEQYF. CDR3 nucleotides: TGTGCCAGCAGCTTAATAGACGGGTACGAGCAGTACTTC.

The gene calls are TRBV5-1 and TRBJ2-1, with TRBD2 matching over 9 bases. V was clipped by 2 bases and J by 0 bases; unmatched bases: 6. The CDR3 contains 17 residues. Germline CDR1 SGHRS, CDR2 YFSETQ. CDR3 nucleotides: TGCGCCAGCAGCTTTGGTAATAGCGGGAGCTCCTACAATGAGCAGTTCTTC. Its protein product is CASSFGNSGSSYNEQFF.

The V gene is TRBV7-7, the J gene TRBJ2-3; D unclear. The V end was cut by 1 base, the J end by 5 bases, with 4 bases between. Germline values: CDR1 SSHAT, CDR2 FNYEAQ (reference sequence). The CDR3 runs 12 residues. CDR3 sequence: CASSLDGDTQYF. The CDR3 DNA is TGTGCCAGCAGCTTAGATGGAGATACGCAGTATTTT.

DNA for the CDR3: TGTGCCACCAGCAGGGGACTAGCGGGGCTATACAATGAGCAGTTCTTC. The encoded protein is CATSRGLAGLYNEQFF. The gene calls are TRBV15 and TRBJ2-1; 13 nucleotides line up with TRBD2. The CDR3 consists of 16 residues. Germline loops: CDR1 LNHNV, CDR2 YYDKDF (reference sequence). The V and J ends lost 3 bases and 4 bases, in that order; junction bases with no gene match: 3. The full variable domain, with the rest looked up from reference TRBV15 and TRBJ2-1, is DAMVIQNPRYQVTQFGKPVTLSCSQTLNHNVMYWYQQKSSQAPKLLFHYYDKDFNNEADTPDNFQSRRPNTSFCFLDIRSPGLGDTAMYLCATSRGLAGLYNEQFFGPGTRLTVL.

The chain links TRBV29-1 to TRBJ2-7, with 11 bases matching TRBD2. Trimming took 5 bases from V and 2 from J; bases not matched to a gene: 8. The CDR3 has 15 amino acids. Germline lookup yields CDR1 SQVTM and CDR2 ANQGSEA. DNA of the CDR3: TGCAGCGTTTCAGGACTAGCGGGCACACCCTACGAGCAGTACTTC. Protein product: CSVSGLAGTPYEQYF.

The chain joins TRBV7-2 to TRBJ1-3; TRBD1 is a possible D gene (6 bases). Germline V lookup: CDR1 SGHTA, CDR2 FQGNSA. The CDR3 is made up of 16 amino acids. The V gene lost 6 bases and the J gene lost 0 bases, with 15 bases spanning the gap. CDR3 sequence: CASSRDRLSSGNTIYF. CDR3 bases: TGTGCCAGCAGTCGAGACAGGCTAAGCTCTGGAAACACCATATATTTT.

V is TRBV6-5 and J is TRBJ2-2, with D maybe TRBD2 (5 bases). Trimming left V 5 bases short and J 5 bases short, with 15 bases between. Germline V gives CDR1 MNHEY, CDR2 SVGAGI. CDR3 length: 15 residues. CDR3 nucleotide sequence: TGTGCCAGCAGTCTGCTTCAGCGAGGGACCGGGGAGCTGTTTTTT. It codes for CASSLLQRGTGELFF.

The genes are TRBV6-5 and TRBJ1-5; possibly TRBD1 for D (5 bases). V was clipped by 5 bases and J by 2 bases, with 13 bases between them. Germline loops: CDR1 MNHEY, CDR2 SVGAGI. The CDR3 runs to 15 residues. CDR3 amino acids: CASSSQGLGNQPQHF. The CDR3 nucleotides are TGTGCCAGCAGTAGCCAGGGTCTGGGCAATCAGCCCCAGCATTTT.

This chain joins TRBV5-1 and TRBJ2-1; unclear D gene. The CDR3 covers 15 residues. V was pared by 0 bases and J by 3 bases, with 10 bases between. Germline values: CDR1 SGHRS, CDR2 YFSETQ. CDR3 DNA sequence: TGCGCCAGCAGCTTGGACAGCGTTTACTACAATGAGCAGTTCTTC. It codes for CASSLDSVYYNEQFF. Drawing the rest from reference TRBV5-1 and TRBJ2-1, the complete variable domain is KAGVTQTPRYLIKTRGQQVTLSCSPISGHRSVSWYQQTPGQGLQFLFEYFSETQRNKGNFPGRFSGRQFSNSRSEMNVSTLELGDSALYLCASSLDSVYYNEQFFGPGTRLTVL.

This clone has just a few counts. This sequence joins TRBV5-1 and TRBJ1-1; 9 bases are a match to TRBD1. This CDR3 is 16 amino acids long. The V gene end was trimmed by 0 bases and the J gene end by 0 bases; junction bases not matched to a gene: 3. Germline CDR1 SGHRS, CDR2 YFSETQ. The CDR3 is CASSLDTGGMNTEAFF. CDR3 in DNA: TGCGCCAGCAGCTTGGATACAGGGGGCATGAACACTGAAGCTTTCTTT. Together with reference TRBV5-1 and TRBJ1-1, the CDR3 gives the full variable domain: KAGVTQTPRYLIKTRGQQVTLSCSPISGHRSVSWYQQTPGQGLQFLFEYFSETQRNKGNFPGRFSGRQFSNSRSEMNVSTLELGDSALYLCASSLDTGGMNTEAFFGQGTRLTVV.

A note on this clone: Other nucleotide sequences from this sample produce the same CDR3. This rearrangement joins TRBV6-5 to TRBJ1-4; D ambiguous. Germline assignment: CDR1 MNHEY and CDR2 SVGAGI. The CDR3 spans 13 residues. The V gene lost 2 bases and the J gene lost 7 bases, with 8 bases spanning the gap. CDR3 residues: CASSYLTGEKLFF. The CDR3 nucleotides are TGTGCCAGCAGTTACCTTACCGGTGAAAAACTGTTTTTT.